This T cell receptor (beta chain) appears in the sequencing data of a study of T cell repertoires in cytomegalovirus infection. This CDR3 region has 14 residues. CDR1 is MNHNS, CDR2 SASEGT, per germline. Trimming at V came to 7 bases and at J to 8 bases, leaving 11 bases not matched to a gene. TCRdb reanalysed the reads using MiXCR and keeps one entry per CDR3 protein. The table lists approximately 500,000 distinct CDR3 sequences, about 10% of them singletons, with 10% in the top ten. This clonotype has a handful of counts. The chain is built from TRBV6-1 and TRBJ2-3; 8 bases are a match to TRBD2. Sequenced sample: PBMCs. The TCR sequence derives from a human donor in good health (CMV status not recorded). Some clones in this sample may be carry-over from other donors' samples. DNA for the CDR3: TGTGCCAGCATTCCGGGGGGGCTGGATGGTACGCAGTATTTT. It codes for CASIPGGLDGTQYF.